This T cell receptor (beta chain) was obtained from a study of cytomegalovirus exposure and HLA in healthy donors. Separate from the roughly 710-subject first cohort, the roughly 120-subject validation cohort was the one that the donors belonged to. Repertoires were generated with immunoSEQ multiplex PCR, while TCRdb's copy carries only in-frame clones and drops some. The profile shows under 150,000 clones, 88% of them singletons. The CDR3 runs 15 residues. The junction had 7 bases not matched to a gene; V was cut back by 4 bases and J by 8 bases. Germline V lookup: CDR1 SGHRS, CDR2 YFSETQ. This clonotype was obtained from a woman younger than 35 in good health and CMV-seropositive. The sample consisted of PBMCs. This chain uses TRBV5-1 with TRBJ2-1, with 12 bases that match TRBD2. The DNA of the CDR3 is TGCGCCAGCAGCATGCGACTAGCGGGGGACTATGAGCAGTTCTTC. As protein: CASSMRLAGDYEQFF.